These 21 T cell receptor beta chains share one sample of origin, sequenced in a study of T cell changes during pregnancy in multiple sclerosis. Sequencing was performed with immunoSEQ multiplex PCR; in TCRdb, only in-frame clones are kept and a portion is missing. The sample yields about 83,000 clones, 90% to 95% seen once. The material sequenced was peripheral blood, taken in the second trimester of pregnancy. These receptors all come from a female donor with multiple sclerosis, enrolled in a pregnancy study.

A note on this clone: Different DNA sequences within this sample yield the same CDR3. The chain joins TRBV27 to TRBJ2-5, with TRBD1 as a possible D gene (8 bases). Germline V lookup: CDR1 MNHEY, CDR2 SMNVEV (reference sequence). This CDR3 has 15 amino acids. Deletions cut 6 bases from V and 4 bases from J, with 18 bases between. Written as DNA, the CDR3 is TGTGCCAGCAGCCTCAGCACAGGGGGGGGAGAGACCCAGTACTTC. It translates to CASSLSTGGGETQYF.

This sequence joins TRBV6-5 and TRBJ2-6; D is ambiguous. The V gene lost 7 bases and the J gene lost 4 bases, with 8 bases spanning the gap. The CDR3 has 13 amino acids. Germline V lookup: CDR1 MNHEY, CDR2 SVGAGI. CDR3 sequence: CASTVTGANVLTF. Written as DNA, the CDR3 is TGTGCCAGCACGGTAACCGGGGCCAACGTCCTGACTTTC.

This chain connects TRBV7-9 to TRBJ2-1, with D unclear. V lost 2 bases and J 7 bases, leaving 3 bases between the germline ends. The CDR3 sequence is 11 residues long. Germline CDR1 reads SEHNR; CDR2 reads FQNEAQ (reference sequence). Here the CDR3 reads CASSLPNEQFF. The DNA of the CDR3 is TGTGCCAGCAGCTTACCGAATGAGCAGTTCTTC.

V usage is TRBV10-3 and J usage is TRBJ2-7, with 9 bases matching TRBD1. The trim removed 6 bases at V and 2 bases at J, leaving 8 bases unmatched. This CDR3 comprises 15 residues. Germline V gene sequence: CDR1 ENHRY, CDR2 SYGVKD. The CDR3 region is CAIRGPGQGAYEQYF. Written as DNA, the CDR3 is TGTGCCATCAGGGGACCGGGACAGGGAGCCTACGAGCAGTACTTC.

The table lists this clone with a count of one. The J gene is TRBJ1-2, the V gene TRBV19; D call uncertain. Deletions cut 0 bases from V and 6 bases from J, with 5 bases between. CDR1 LNHDA and CDR2 SQIVND come from the germline V gene (reference sequence). CDR3 length: 12 amino acids. The CDR3 spells CASSIDFDGYTF. CDR3 bases: TGTGCCAGTAGTATAGACTTCGATGGCTACACCTTC.

V and J are TRBV19 and TRBJ2-1; 7 bases map to TRBD2. The germline CDR1 and CDR2 sequences are LNHDA and SQIVND (reference sequence). The trim removed 1 base at V and 2 bases at J, leaving 2 bases unmatched. The CDR3 has 15 residues. The CDR3 spells CASSIGTSAYNEQFF. The CDR3, as DNA: TGTGCCAGTAGTATAGGAACTAGCGCCTACAATGAGCAGTTCTTC.

V is TRBV29-1 and J is TRBJ1-4, with TRBD1 as a possible D gene (6 bases). From germline, CDR1 is SQVTM and CDR2 ANQGSEA. The germline V and J ends were trimmed by 5 bases and 4 bases, with 11 bases remaining between them. There are 13 residues in the CDR3. Here the CDR3 DNA reads TGCAGCGTTTCTAGGGGGAATAATGAAAAACTGTTTTTT. Protein sequence: CSVSRGNNEKLFF. The full variable domain, rest sourced from reference TRBV29-1 and TRBJ1-4, is SAVISQKPSRDICQRGTSLTIQCQVDSQVTMMFWYRQQPGQSLTLIATANQGSEATYESGFVIDKFPISRPNLTFSTLTVSNMSPEDSSIYLCSVSRGNNEKLFFGSGTQLSVL.

V gene TRBV9 combines with J gene TRBJ2-1; 7 positions match TRBD2. This CDR3 region has 15 residues. Unmatched junction bases numbered 10, after V lost 2 bases and J lost 8 bases. Germline assignment: CDR1 SGDLS and CDR2 YYNGEE. The CDR3 DNA reads TGTGCCAGCAGCGTCGGACTAGGCGGCTTCGATGAGCAGTTCTTC. Translating it yields CASSVGLGGFDEQFF.

The J gene is TRBJ2-7, the V gene TRBV27; possibly TRBD2 for D (6 bases). The length of the CDR3 is 15 residues. CDR1 MNHEY and CDR2 SMNVEV come from the germline V gene (reference sequence). Trimming cost V 0 bases and J 3 bases, with 12 bases left between them. DNA for the CDR3: TGTGCCAGCAGTTTATCGGTGGGAGGTAACTACGAGCAGTACTTC. The encoded protein is CASSLSVGGNYEQYF.

The chain recombines TRBV5-8 with TRBJ1-4; maybe TRBD1 (6 bases). With 3 bases removed from V and 8 bases from J, the gap between germline ends came to 17 bases. Germline CDR1 reads SGHTS; CDR2 reads YDEGEE. The length of the CDR3 is 15 residues. CDR3 coding DNA: TGTGCCAGCAGCTCCGTCACAGGGTTGGGGGAAAAACTGTTTTTT. It encodes CASSSVTGLGEKLFF.

The chain links TRBV10-1 to TRBJ2-3; 9 bases map to TRBD2. Germline loops: CDR1 WNHNN, CDR2 SYGVQD (reference sequence). The V gene end was trimmed by 4 bases and the J gene end by 4 bases; junction bases not matched to a gene: 9. CDR3 length: 16 amino acids. This chain's CDR3 is CASSGAGGPGPDTQYF. DNA for the CDR3: TGCGCCAGCAGTGGTGCGGGAGGGCCGGGTCCAGATACGCAGTATTTT.

The gene calls are TRBV27 and TRBJ1-1, with 7 bases fitting TRBD1. Germline assignment: CDR1 MNHEY and CDR2 SMNVEV (reference sequence). The CDR3 contains 14 residues. The J segment lost 0 bases and the V segment lost 6 bases, leaving 4 bases of the junction unmatched. The CDR3 reads CASRKTGLNTEAFF. For the CDR3, the DNA is TGTGCCAGCAGGAAGACAGGGCTGAACACTGAAGCTTTCTTT.

The CDR3 DNA follows: TGTGCCAGCGGCCCACTTGGACTAGCGCAAAATGAGCAGTTCTTC. This translates into CASGPLGLAQNEQFF. The genes are TRBV27 and TRBJ2-1; 9 nucleotides agree with TRBD2. Germline values: CDR1 MNHEY, CDR2 SMNVEV (reference sequence). Losses at the gene ends were 8 bases for V and 7 bases for J; bases not matched to a gene: 12. The CDR3 consists of 15 residues.

This clone appeared a single time. The CDR3 here is CASRRRTFGHEQFF. The CDR3 bases are TGTGCCAGCAGGCGGCGGACATTCGGCCATGAGCAGTTCTTC. The V and J genes are TRBV27 and TRBJ2-1, with D tentatively TRBD1 (5 bases). Germline V gives CDR1 MNHEY, CDR2 SMNVEV (reference sequence). The length of the CDR3 is 14 residues. V lost 6 bases and J 8 bases, leaving 17 bases between the germline ends.

As DNA, the CDR3 is TGTGCCAGTAGTACAGGGGAAGAGACCCAGTACTTC. Residues: CASSTGEETQYF. This rearrangement joins TRBV19 to TRBJ2-5; a possible D gene is TRBD1 (6 bases). There are 12 residues in the CDR3. Deletions cut 4 bases from V and 3 bases from J, with 6 bases between. Germline CDR1 is LNHDA and CDR2 is SQIVND (reference sequence).

The chain uses TRBV29-1 and TRBJ2-5; D may be TRBD1 (6 bases). CDR3 length equals 17 residues. V was cut by 1 base and J by 0 bases, with 18 bases left in between. In germline, CDR1 is SQVTM, CDR2 ANQGSEA. Here the CDR3 DNA reads TGCAGCGTTGAAGGCGGACATCGGACAGCGTACCAAGAGACCCAGTACTTC. It encodes CSVEGGHRTAYQETQYF.

CDR3 sequence (DNA): TGTGCCAGTAGTGCGATCGGGACAGGGAGGCACGAGCAGTACTTC. This codes for CASSAIGTGRHEQYF. This chain joins TRBV19 and TRBJ2-7; 9 nucleotides agree with TRBD1. Germline CDR1 reads LNHDA; CDR2 reads SQIVND (reference sequence). CDR3 size: 15 residues. V was pared by 5 bases and J by 5 bases, with 10 bases of the junction left unmatched.

V and J are TRBV19 and TRBJ2-4; 10 bases line up with TRBD2. The CDR3 runs 18 residues. The germline V gene has CDR1 LNHDA and CDR2 SQIVND (reference sequence). V lost 4 bases and J lost 0; bases outside the gene matches: 9. CDR3 nucleotides: TGTGCCAGTAGTACCCGCAGGACTAGCGGTTTAGCCAAAAACATTCAGTACTTC. It encodes CASSTRRTSGLAKNIQYF.

The gene calls are TRBV7-9 and TRBJ2-2; D possibly corresponds to TRBD2 (6 bases). The CDR3 consists of 14 residues. Deletions cut 1 base from V and 3 bases from J, with 6 bases between. Per germline, CDR1 SEHNR and CDR2 FQNEAQ (reference sequence). The CDR3 DNA is TGTGCCAGCAGCTTAGGGGGGGACACCGGGGAGCTGTTTTTT. Its translation: CASSLGGDTGELFF.

The chain couples TRBV7-6 to TRBJ2-3; a possible D gene is TRBD1 (5 bases). CDR1 and CDR2 from the germline V gene are SGHVS and FNYEAQ. The CDR3 loop spans 15 amino acids. V was shortened by 1 base and J by 2 bases, with 10 bases between the two germline ends. The CDR3 bases are TGTGCCAGCAGCTTAGATCCAGGGCTCACAGATACGCAGTATTTT. Its protein product is CASSLDPGLTDTQYF. Using reference TRBV7-6 and TRBJ2-3 for the parts outside the CDR3, the full variable domain is GAGVSQSPRYKVTKRGQDVALRCDPISGHVSLYWYRQALGQGPEFLTYFNYEAQQDKSGLPNDRFSAERPEGSISTLTIQRTEQRDSAMYRCASSLDPGLTDTQYFGPGTRLTVL.

The chain joins TRBV7-2 to TRBJ2-5; 9 nucleotides line up with TRBD1. The germline gives CDR1 SGHTA, CDR2 FQGNSA. This CDR3 has 14 amino acids. Losses at the gene ends were 7 bases for V and 5 bases for J; bases not matched to a gene: 8. This CDR3 is CASTSGTGRETQYF. The DNA of the CDR3 is TGTGCCAGCACCTCCGGGACAGGGCGGGAGACCCAGTACTTC.